This TCR beta chain was identified in a study of response to subunit inactivated influenza vaccine. General study results and limits: The authors offered the suggestion that each seasonal influenza vaccination recruits few new T cells.

TCRdb used MiXCR to reprocess the RT-PCR reads, holding one entry per CDR3 protein. There are 450,000 to 700,000 distinct CDR3 sequences in the sample; around 15% occur only once, and over 8.5% lies in the top ten. Germline V gene data show CDR1 as LGHNA and CDR2 as YNFKEQ. Trimming cost V 0 bases and J 3 bases, with 12 bases left between them. The CDR3 is made up of 15 amino acids. As concerns this clonotype: The antigen is not known.

This chain connects TRBV4-2 to TRBJ2-7; D not certain. This TCR was sampled from a man aged 45-65 years who received an inactivated influenza vaccine. Specimen: PBMCs from blood, collected approximately 12 days after vaccination. Here the CDR3 DNA reads TGTGCCAGCAGCCAAGAAGCTGGGTCCCTCTACGAGCAGTACTTC. This sequence encodes CASSQEAGSLYEQYF.